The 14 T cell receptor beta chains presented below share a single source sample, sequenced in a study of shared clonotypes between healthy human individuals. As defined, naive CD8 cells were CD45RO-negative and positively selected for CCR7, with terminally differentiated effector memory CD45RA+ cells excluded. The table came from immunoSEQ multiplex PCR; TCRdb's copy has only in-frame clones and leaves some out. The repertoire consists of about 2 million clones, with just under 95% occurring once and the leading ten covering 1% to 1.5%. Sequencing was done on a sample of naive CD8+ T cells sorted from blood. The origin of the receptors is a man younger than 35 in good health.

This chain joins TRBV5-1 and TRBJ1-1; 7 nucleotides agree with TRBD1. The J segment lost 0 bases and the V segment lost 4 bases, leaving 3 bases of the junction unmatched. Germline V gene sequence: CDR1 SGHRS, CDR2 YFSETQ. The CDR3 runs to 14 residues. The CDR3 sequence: CASSEGQMNTEAFF. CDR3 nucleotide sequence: TGCGCCAGCAGCGAGGGACAGATGAACACTGAAGCTTTCTTT.

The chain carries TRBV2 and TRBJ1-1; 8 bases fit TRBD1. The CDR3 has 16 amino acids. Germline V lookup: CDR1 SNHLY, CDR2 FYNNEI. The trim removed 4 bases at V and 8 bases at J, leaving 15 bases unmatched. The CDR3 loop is CASSVEQGGPFAEAFF. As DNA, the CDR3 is TGTGCCAGCAGTGTGGAACAGGGGGGGCCCTTTGCCGAAGCTTTCTTT.

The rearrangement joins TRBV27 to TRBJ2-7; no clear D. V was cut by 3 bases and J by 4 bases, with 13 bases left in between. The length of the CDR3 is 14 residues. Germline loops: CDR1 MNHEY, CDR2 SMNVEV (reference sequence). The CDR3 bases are TGTGCCAGCAGTTTTAACGGGCACGGATACGAGCAGTACTTC. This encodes CASSFNGHGYEQYF.

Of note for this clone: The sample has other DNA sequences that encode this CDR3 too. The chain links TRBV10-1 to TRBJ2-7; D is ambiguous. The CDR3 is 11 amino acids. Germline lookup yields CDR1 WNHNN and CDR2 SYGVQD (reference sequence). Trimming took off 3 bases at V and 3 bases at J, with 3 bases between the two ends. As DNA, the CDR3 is TGCGCCAGCAGTGACAGCTACGAGCAGTACTTC. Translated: CASSDSYEQYF.

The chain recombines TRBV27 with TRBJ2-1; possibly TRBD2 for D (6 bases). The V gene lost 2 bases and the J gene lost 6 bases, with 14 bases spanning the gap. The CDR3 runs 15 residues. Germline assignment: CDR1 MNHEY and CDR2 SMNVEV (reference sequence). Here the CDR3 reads CASSLEGTHSNEQFF. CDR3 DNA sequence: TGTGCCAGCAGTTTAGAGGGGACTCACTCCAATGAGCAGTTCTTC.

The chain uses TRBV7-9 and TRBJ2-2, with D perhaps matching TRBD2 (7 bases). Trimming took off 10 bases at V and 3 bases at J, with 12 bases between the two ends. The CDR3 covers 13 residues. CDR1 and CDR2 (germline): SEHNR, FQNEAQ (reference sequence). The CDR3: CAIGGAHTGELFF. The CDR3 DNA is TGTGCCATAGGGGGGGCACACACCGGGGAGCTGTTTTTT. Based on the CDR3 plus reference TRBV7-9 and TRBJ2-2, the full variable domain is DTGVSQNPRHKITKRGQNVTFRCDPISEHNRLYWYRQTLGQGPEFLTYFQNEAQLEKSRLLSDRFSAERPKGSFSTLEIQRTEQGDSAMYLCAIGGAHTGELFFGEGSRLTVL.

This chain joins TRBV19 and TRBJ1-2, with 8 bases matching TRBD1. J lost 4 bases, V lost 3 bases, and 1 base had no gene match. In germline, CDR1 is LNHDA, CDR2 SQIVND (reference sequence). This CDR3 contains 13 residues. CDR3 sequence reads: CASSIQGAYGYTF. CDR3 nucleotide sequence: TGTGCCAGTAGTATCCAGGGGGCCTATGGCTACACCTTC.

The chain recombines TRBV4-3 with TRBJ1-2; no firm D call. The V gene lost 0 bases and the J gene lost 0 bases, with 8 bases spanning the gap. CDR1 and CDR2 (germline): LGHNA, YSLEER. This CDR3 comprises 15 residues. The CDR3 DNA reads TGCGCCAGCAGCCAAGAAGAGAAGGCTAACTATGGCTACACCTTC. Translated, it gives CASSQEEKANYGYTF.

Here the CDR3 DNA reads TGTGCCAGCACCGCAAAGGGAGAAAGGACGGGCTACGAGCAGTACTTC. Translating gives CASTAKGERTGYEQYF. The chain carries TRBV2 and TRBJ2-7; D might be TRBD2 (5 bases). The CDR3 runs to 16 residues. Germline V CDR1 and CDR2: SNHLY, FYNNEI. Between the trimmed V and J ends, which lost 7 bases and 3 bases, there was a span of 22 bases. The whole variable domain, filled in from reference TRBV2 and TRBJ2-7, reads EPEVTQTPSHQVTQMGQEVILRCVPISNHLYFYWYRQILGQKVEFLVSFYNNEISEKSEIFDDQFSVERPDGSNFTLKIRSTKLEDSAMYFCASTAKGERTGYEQYFGPGTRLTVT.

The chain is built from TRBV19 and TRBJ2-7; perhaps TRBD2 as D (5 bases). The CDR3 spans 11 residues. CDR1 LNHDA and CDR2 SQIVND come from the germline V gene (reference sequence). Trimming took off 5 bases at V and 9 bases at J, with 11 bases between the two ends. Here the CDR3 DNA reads TGTGCCAGTAGTGATGCGGGCGTGCAGTACTTC. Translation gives CASSDAGVQYF.

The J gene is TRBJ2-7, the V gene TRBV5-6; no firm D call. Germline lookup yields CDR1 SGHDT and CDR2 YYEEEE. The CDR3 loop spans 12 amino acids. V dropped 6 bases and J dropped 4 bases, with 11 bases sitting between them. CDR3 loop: CASTTSGYEQYF. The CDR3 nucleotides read TGTGCCAGCACCACGTCCGGGTACGAGCAGTACTTC.

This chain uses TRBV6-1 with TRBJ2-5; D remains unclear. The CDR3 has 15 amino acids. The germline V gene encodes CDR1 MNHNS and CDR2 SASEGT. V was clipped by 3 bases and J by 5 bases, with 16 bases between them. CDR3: CASSEEGLAWETQYF. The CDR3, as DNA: TGTGCCAGCAGTGAGGAAGGGTTGGCATGGGAGACCCAGTACTTC.

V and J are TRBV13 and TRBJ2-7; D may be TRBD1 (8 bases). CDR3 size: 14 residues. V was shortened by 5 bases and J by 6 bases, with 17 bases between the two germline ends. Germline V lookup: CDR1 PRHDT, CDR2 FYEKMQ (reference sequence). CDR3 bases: TGTGCCAGCAGCCCGTCGGACAGGGAGGGCGAGCAGTACTTC. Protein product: CASSPSDREGEQYF.

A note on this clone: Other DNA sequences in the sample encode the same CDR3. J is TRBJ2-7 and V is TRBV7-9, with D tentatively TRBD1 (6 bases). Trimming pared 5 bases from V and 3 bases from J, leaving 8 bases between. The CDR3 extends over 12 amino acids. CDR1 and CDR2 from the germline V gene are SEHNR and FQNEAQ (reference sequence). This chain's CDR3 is CASSTQGYEQYF. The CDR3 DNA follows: TGTGCCAGCAGCACACAGGGCTACGAGCAGTACTTC.